These 7 T cell receptor beta chains originate from one sample sequenced in a study of response to subunit inactivated influenza vaccine. TCRdb redid the calling of the RT-PCR reads with MiXCR, one entry per CDR3 protein. In the table there are 650,000 or so distinct CDR3 sequences, 14% of which are singletons. The specimen comprised PBMCs from blood, sampled around 15 days before vaccination. These receptors all come from a man between 50 and 59 years old who received an inactivated influenza vaccine.

The rearrangement links TRBV6-1 to TRBJ2-5; D perhaps matches TRBD2 (7 bases). V was cut by 8 bases and J by 7 bases, with 17 bases left in between. The CDR3 totals 13 residues. CDR1 is MNHNS and CDR2 is SASEGT in the germline V gene. The CDR3 is CASSTPGEGTQYF. For the CDR3, the DNA is TGTGCCAGCTCAACCCCAGGGGAGGGGACCCAGTACTTC.

The rearrangement joins TRBV5-1 to TRBJ2-1, with 8 bases fitting TRBD2. The CDR3 spans 16 residues. The germline gives CDR1 SGHRS, CDR2 YFSETQ. J gave up 1 base and V 1 base, and 4 bases lay outside the gene matches. CDR3 in DNA: TGCGCCAGCAGCTTGAGGACTAGCCCTTCCTACAATGAGCAGTTCTTC. This translates into CASSLRTSPSYNEQFF.

There are a few counts of this clonotype. The rearrangement links TRBV5-1 to TRBJ2-4; D might be TRBD1 (6 bases). The CDR3 is 16 residues long. CDR1 SGHRS and CDR2 YFSETQ come from the germline V gene. Trimming shortened V by 4 bases and J by 0 bases, and 14 bases separated the two germline ends. DNA for the CDR3: TGCGCCAGCAGCGTGGGACATTCCCTAGCCAAAAACATTCAGTACTTC. This translates into CASSVGHSLAKNIQYF. Full variable domain (outside the CDR3, taken from reference TRBV5-1 and TRBJ2-4): KAGVTQTPRYLIKTRGQQVTLSCSPISGHRSVSWYQQTPGQGLQFLFEYFSETQRNKGNFPGRFSGRQFSNSRSEMNVSTLELGDSALYLCASSVGHSLAKNIQYFGAGTRLSVL.

V usage is TRBV7-9 and J usage is TRBJ1-1, with D maybe TRBD1 (6 bases). This CDR3 region has 14 residues. Trimming removed 3 bases at V and 4 bases at J, with 12 bases between. Germline-derived CDR1 and CDR2 are SEHNR and FQNEAQ (reference sequence). CDR3 coding DNA: TGTGCCAGCAGCTTTAGGGGGGAAGGCACTGAAGCTTTCTTT. Translation: CASSFRGEGTEAFF.

The chain couples TRBV29-1 to TRBJ2-1; the match to TRBD1 covers 10 bases. J lost 15 bases, V lost 3 bases, and 14 bases had no gene match. The CDR3 sequence is 14 residues long. Per germline, CDR1 SQVTM and CDR2 ANQGSEA. This chain's CDR3 is CSVDMTGGASVLFF. The DNA for the CDR3 is TGCAGCGTTGACATGACAGGGGGCGCGTCGGTACTGTTCTTC.

This clonotype occurred a few times. This sequence joins TRBV5-1 and TRBJ2-3; D is ambiguous. Germline-derived CDR1 and CDR2 are SGHRS and YFSETQ. V was cut by 5 bases and J by 0 bases, with 10 bases left in between. The CDR3 is 14 residues long. CDR3 loop: CASRTGPSTDTQYF. The CDR3 DNA sequence: TGCGCCAGCAGAACGGGCCCTAGCACAGATACGCAGTATTTT.

This clonotype was detected only a few times. The gene calls are TRBV7-9 and TRBJ2-2, with 8 bases lining up with TRBD2. The CDR3 length is 14 residues. The ends lost 5 bases at V and 6 bases at J; junction bases unmatched: 5. Germline V gene data show CDR1 as SEHNR and CDR2 as FQNEAQ (reference sequence). The CDR3 here is CASSPRTSPGELFF. Written as DNA, the CDR3 is TGTGCCAGCAGCCCACGGACTAGCCCCGGGGAGCTGTTTTTT.